This TCR beta chain was captured in a study of T cell repertoires in cytomegalovirus infection. TCRdb used MiXCR to reprocess the reads, holding one entry per CDR3 protein. The repertoire holds about 280,000 distinct CDR3 sequences, with roughly a fifth as singletons. With respect to this clonotype: What it binds is not known.

The CDR3 is made up of 15 amino acids. Germline CDR1 and CDR2: LGHDT and YNNKEL (reference sequence). V dropped 1 base and J dropped 4; count of bases not matched to a gene: 4. Sequencing was performed on cultured PBMCs, taken from culture after CMV antigen stimulation. This chain connects TRBV3-1 to TRBJ2-3, with 8 bases aligning to TRBD2. The sequence derives from a human donor in good health (CMV status not recorded). Some clones in this sample may be carry-over from other donors' samples. The CDR3 here is CASSQGAGASDTQYF. DNA of the CDR3: TGTGCCAGCAGCCAAGGAGCGGGGGCCTCAGATACGCAGTATTTT.